This TCR beta chain was sequenced in a study of blood T cell repertoires in COVID-19. TCRdb's table, derived via immunoSEQ multiplex PCR, lists solely in-frame clones and lacks some. The table lists 20,000 or so clones, about nine tenths of them singletons. V lost 11 bases to trimming and J lost 0 bases, with 13 bases between them. CDR3 length equals 13 residues. Germline V gene sequence: CDR1 LNHDA, CDR2 SQIVND (reference sequence). Sample: peripheral blood. V and J are TRBV19 and TRBJ1-1; D gene uncertain. The clonotype originates from a man between 50 and 59 years old with active COVID-19. This chain's CDR3 is CASEGFLNTEAFF. CDR3 coding DNA: TGTGCCTCCGAGGGTTTTCTGAACACTGAAGCTTTCTTT.